These T cell receptor beta chains were read from a single sample in a study of CD8 T cells in ankylosing spondylitis. TCRdb recomputed calls from the 5' RACE reads with MiXCR, one row per CDR3 protein. The sample lists more than 600,000 distinct CDR3 sequences; under 20% were seen once. Sequencing input: blood, either unsorted or a sorted T cell fraction (not recorded which). The source of these receptors is a male donor with ankylosing spondylitis. Both conserved end residues are part of each CDR3. Fields, in order: clone size, D gene, J gene, V gene, CDR3 DNA, CDR3 protein. D genes are given only for firm matches. Clone sizes are given selectively: once, few, many, or a class where the clone is expanded.

clone size: -
D gene: -
J gene: TRBJ1-1
V gene: TRBV6-1
CDR3 DNA: TGTGCCAGCAGTGGCGTTGGGGGCACTGAAGCTTTCTTT
CDR3 protein: CASSGVGGTEAFF

clone size: -
D gene: -
J gene: TRBJ2-7
V gene: TRBV9
CDR3 DNA: TGTGCCAGCAGCGTAGATTCCGGGGGCGAGCAGTACTTC
CDR3 protein: CASSVDSGGEQYF

clone size: -
D gene: TRBD1
J gene: TRBJ1-2
V gene: TRBV20-1
CDR3 DNA: TGCAGTGCTAGAATCCGGACAGGGGATGGCTACACCTTC
CDR3 protein: CSARIRTGDGYTF

clone size: few
D gene: -
J gene: TRBJ2-7
V gene: TRBV3-1
CDR3 DNA: TGTGCCAGCAGCAATTCTCGACTAAACGAGCAGTACTTC
CDR3 protein: CASSNSRLNEQYF

clone size: few
D gene: TRBD1
J gene: TRBJ2-3
V gene: TRBV11-2
CDR3 DNA: TGTGCCAGCAGCCCGACGACAGGGGATACGCAGTATTTT
CDR3 protein: CASSPTTGDTQYF

clone size: few
D gene: -
J gene: TRBJ2-2
V gene: TRBV5-1
CDR3 DNA: TGCGCCAGCAGCTGGGACCCGAACACCGGGGAGCTGTTTTTT
CDR3 protein: CASSWDPNTGELFF

clone size: few
D gene: -
J gene: TRBJ2-2
V gene: TRBV10-3
CDR3 DNA: TGTGCCATCAGTGAGTCCGGCGGGGAGCTGTTTTTT
CDR3 protein: CAISESGGELFF

clone size: few
D gene: -
J gene: TRBJ2-5
V gene: TRBV6-1
CDR3 DNA: TGTGCCAGCAGTCTGGGACCGTCTGGGGAGACCCAGTACTTC
CDR3 protein: CASSLGPSGETQYF

clone size: few
D gene: -
J gene: TRBJ2-5
V gene: TRBV29-1
CDR3 DNA: TGCAGCGTTTACGGAGGGGAAGAGACCCAGTACTTC
CDR3 protein: CSVYGGEETQYF

clone size: few
D gene: -
J gene: TRBJ2-5
V gene: TRBV10-3
CDR3 DNA: TGTGCCATCAGTGAGTCTCATGAAGAGACCCAGTACTTC
CDR3 protein: CAISESHEETQYF

clone size: -
D gene: TRBD1
J gene: TRBJ2-1
V gene: TRBV7-9
CDR3 DNA: TGTGCCAGCAGCACCAACAGGGGTTCGGACTCCTACAATGAGCAGTTCTTC
CDR3 protein: CASSTNRGSDSYNEQFF

clone size: few
D gene: TRBD1
J gene: TRBJ2-7
V gene: TRBV11-1
CDR3 DNA: TGTGCCAGCACACAGCCCAGACAGGGGCCCACCATTCGGAACGAGCAGTACTTC
CDR3 protein: CASTQPRQGPTIRNEQYF

clone size: -
D gene: TRBD1
J gene: TRBJ2-4
V gene: TRBV2
CDR3 DNA: TGTGCCAGCAGTCCAACAGGGGGCCAAAACATTCAGTACTTC
CDR3 protein: CASSPTGGQNIQYF

clone size: -
D gene: -
J gene: TRBJ2-7
V gene: TRBV11-2
CDR3 DNA: TGTGCCAGCAGCTTAGCGGGTGGCGACCCCCGTTACGAGCAGTACTTC
CDR3 protein: CASSLAGGDPRYEQYF

clone size: -
D gene: TRBD1
J gene: TRBJ1-1
V gene: TRBV29-1
CDR3 DNA: TGCAGCGTTGTGGGACAGGGGAGCTACACTGAAGCTTTCTTT
CDR3 protein: CSVVGQGSYTEAFF

clone size: few
D gene: TRBD2
J gene: TRBJ2-3
V gene: TRBV10-3
CDR3 DNA: TGTGCCACCGCAGGGACTAGCGGCACAGATACGCAGTATTTT
CDR3 protein: CATAGTSGTDTQYF

clone size: few
D gene: -
J gene: TRBJ2-2
V gene: TRBV27
CDR3 DNA: TGTGCCAGCAGTCAAGAGGTCGGGCGATTTCGAAGTATGCTGTTTTTT
CDR3 protein: CASSQEVGRFRSMLFF

clone size: -
D gene: -
J gene: TRBJ2-2
V gene: TRBV18
CDR3 DNA: TGTGCCAGCTCACCGCCCCCCGGGCCCAGGGGCACCGGGGAGCTGTTTTTT
CDR3 protein: CASSPPPGPRGTGELFF

clone size: -
D gene: -
J gene: TRBJ1-5
V gene: TRBV21-1
CDR3 DNA: TGTGCCAGCAGCAAAGTCAGGGTTAGCAATCAGCCCCAGCATTTT
CDR3 protein: CASSKVRVSNQPQHF

clone size: few
D gene: TRBD1
J gene: TRBJ2-1
V gene: TRBV12-3/TRBV12-4
CDR3 DNA: TGTGCCAGCAACCCGGGACAGGAAGAAATACAGCAGTTCTTC
CDR3 protein: CASNPGQEEIQQFF

clone size: -
D gene: -
J gene: TRBJ1-1
V gene: TRBV11-3
CDR3 DNA: TGTGCCAGCAGCTTTCGGGGGGGGTCCCTTAGTGAAGCTTTCTTT
CDR3 protein: CASSFRGGSLSEAFF

clone size: -
D gene: -
J gene: TRBJ2-7
V gene: TRBV29-1
CDR3 DNA: TGCAGCGTTTGGACCTCCACCTACGAGCAGTACTTC
CDR3 protein: CSVWTSTYEQYF

clone size: -
D gene: TRBD1
J gene: TRBJ1-6
V gene: TRBV6-1
CDR3 DNA: TGTGCCAGCAGCAACGGACAGGGACGCAGTTCACCCCTCCACTTT
CDR3 protein: CASSNGQGRSSPLHF

clone size: few
D gene: -
J gene: TRBJ2-1
V gene: TRBV27
CDR3 DNA: TGTGCCAGCAGCCCCGGCACTATTGAGCAGTTCTTC
CDR3 protein: CASSPGTIEQFF

clone size: few
D gene: -
J gene: TRBJ1-4
V gene: TRBV11-2
CDR3 DNA: TGTGCCAGCAGCACTTTACAGACAACTAATGAAAAACTGTTTTTT
CDR3 protein: CASSTLQTTNEKLFF

clone size: -
D gene: -
J gene: TRBJ2-2
V gene: TRBV29-1
CDR3 DNA: TGCAGCGCCCGACACGCGAACACCGGGGAGCTGTTTTTT
CDR3 protein: CSARHANTGELFF

clone size: -
D gene: -
J gene: TRBJ2-7
V gene: TRBV11-2
CDR3 DNA: TGTGCCAGCAGCTGGTCGGACGGAGTTGGGGAGCAGTACTTC
CDR3 protein: CASSWSDGVGEQYF

clone size: few
D gene: -
J gene: TRBJ1-3
V gene: TRBV20-1
CDR3 DNA: TGCAGTGCTATGTTTCTAACCTCTGGAAACACCATATATTTT
CDR3 protein: CSAMFLTSGNTIYF

clone size: -
D gene: -
J gene: TRBJ2-1
V gene: TRBV12-3/TRBV12-4
CDR3 DNA: TGTGCCAGCAGTCTCGGAGTAGTGTACAATGTGCAGTTCTTC
CDR3 protein: CASSLGVVYNVQFF

clone size: -
D gene: TRBD1
J gene: TRBJ1-3
V gene: TRBV20-1
CDR3 DNA: TGCAGTGCCCACTTGACAGGGAGAAACACCATATATTTT
CDR3 protein: CSAHLTGRNTIYF

clone size: once
D gene: -
J gene: TRBJ1-6
V gene: TRBV5-1
CDR3 DNA: TGCGCCAGCAGCTTGTTGAGGGAATCTAATTCACCCCTCCACTTT
CDR3 protein: CASSLLRESNSPLHF

clone size: few
D gene: -
J gene: TRBJ2-1
V gene: TRBV6-4
CDR3 DNA: TGTGCCAGCAGTGACTCCGGCCCGAATGAGCAGTTCTTC
CDR3 protein: CASSDSGPNEQFF

clone size: many
D gene: TRBD2
J gene: TRBJ2-1
V gene: TRBV7-9
CDR3 DNA: TGTGCCAGCAGCTTTTTTAGCGGGAGTGGGCACAATGAGCAGTTCTTC
CDR3 protein: CASSFFSGSGHNEQFF

clone size: few
D gene: TRBD2
J gene: TRBJ2-7
V gene: TRBV29-1
CDR3 DNA: TGCAGCGCCGAGACTAGCGGAACCTACGAGCAGTACTTC
CDR3 protein: CSAETSGTYEQYF

clone size: few
D gene: -
J gene: TRBJ2-5
V gene: TRBV5-5
CDR3 DNA: TGTGCCAGCAGCTTGGATTCCGGGGGCTGGGAGACCCAGTACTTC
CDR3 protein: CASSLDSGGWETQYF

clone size: -
D gene: -
J gene: TRBJ2-3
V gene: TRBV6-1
CDR3 DNA: TGTGCCAGCAGTGAACAGGGACGAGATACGCAGTATTTT
CDR3 protein: CASSEQGRDTQYF

clone size: -
D gene: -
J gene: TRBJ2-4
V gene: TRBV18
CDR3 DNA: TGTGCCAGCTCTCAAGACACGGAAAACATTCAGTACTTC
CDR3 protein: CASSQDTENIQYF